This TCR beta chain is drawn from a study of T cell responses to AZD1222 COVID-19 vaccine. Looking at the study overall: Researchers grouped second doses given at about 4 or about 12 weeks into one pool.

The germline V gene has CDR1 SGHTA and CDR2 FQGTGA. The CDR3 extends over 14 amino acids. V dropped 0 bases and J dropped 2 bases, with 7 bases sitting between them. Profiled with immunoSEQ multiplex PCR; TCRdb holds only in-frame clones, not every one. The table lists approximately 150,000 clones, around 90% of them singletons. As to this clone: Its specificity is unknown.

Notes on the study in general: Close to half of all spike-specific TCRs reportedly target regions of the variants that are unmutated. The donor cohort was predominantly white British with a female majority, and clonal diversity may have been underestimated. In all cases, repertoires were sampled only after the peak T cell response.

The V and J genes are TRBV7-3 and TRBJ1-1; no reliable D call. The specimen comprised peripheral blood, sampled on day 0 of AZD1222 vaccination. This sequence originates from an adult in good health. The CDR3 bases are TGTGCCAGCAGCTTAACGCAGGTCAACACTGAAGCTTTCTTT. Protein: CASSLTQVNTEAFF.